In this sample, the clone carrying this TCR beta chain turned up a few times. Its cognate antigen is unknown. Using a J-beta primer mix together with a sample-barcoded 5' primer, a second PCR was run for roughly 7 to 12 cycles. TCRdb called the 5' RACE reads again in MiXCR, with one record for every CDR3 protein. Here the sample spans hundreds of thousands of distinct CDR3 sequences, approximately 53% being singletons. This sample was included in a study of blood T cells in healthy people across ages. The extraction recovered at least 5 micrograms of total RNA per sample. Broader study findings: Estimated diversity that came from one million T cells was considered an underestimate.

Trimming pared 7 bases from V and 0 bases from J, leaving 13 bases between. CDR1 and CDR2 from the germline V gene are SGHTA and FQGNSA. This CDR3 has 15 amino acids. Specimen: blood. The receptor was derived from a man between 40 and 49 years old in good health. V is TRBV7-2 and J is TRBJ1-5; D remains ambiguous. CDR3 nucleotides: TGTGCCAGCACCGTCGATTACTATAGCAATCAGCCCCAGCATTTT. Translated, it gives CASTVDYYSNQPQHF.